The 12 T cell receptor beta chains presented below share a single source sample, sequenced in a study of T cells after yellow fever vaccination. TCRdb reprocessed the 5' RACE reads with MiXCR, giving one entry per CDR3 protein. The data hold about 430,000 distinct CDR3 sequences, with around 20% observed a single time. The sample consisted of PBMCs, taken before the yellow fever booster vaccination. Receptor source: a man aged 18 to 30 who received the YFV17D yellow fever vaccine.

The chain carries TRBV18 and TRBJ1-1; maybe TRBD1 (5 bases). V gave up 5 bases and J gave up 3 bases, with 10 bases separating them. This CDR3 region has 13 residues. Germline lookup yields CDR1 KGHSH and CDR2 LQKENI. The CDR3 bases are TGTGCCAGCTCAGGGGCCGGGGACACTGAAGCTTTCTTT. It yields the protein CASSGAGDTEAFF.

This clonotype has more than one count but fewer than ten. V usage is TRBV4-1 and J usage is TRBJ1-1, with no clear D. The CDR3 sequence is 13 residues long. Germline values: CDR1 MGHRA, CDR2 YSYEKL. The V end lost 3 bases, the J end lost 0 bases, and 5 bases lay between the germline ends. The CDR3 DNA reads as TGCGCCAGCAGCCACCCGCTGAACACTGAAGCTTTCTTT. Translation: CASSHPLNTEAFF.

The chain employs TRBV4-1 and TRBJ2-5, with no clear D. Germline CDR1 is MGHRA and CDR2 is YSYEKL. The CDR3 totals 17 residues. Trimming stripped 0 bases from V and 0 bases from J, with 14 bases between. This CDR3 is CASSQDNGSGNQETQYF. The CDR3 DNA sequence: TGCGCCAGCAGCCAAGATAACGGGTCAGGAAACCAAGAGACCCAGTACTTC.

A single count supports this clonotype. The chain couples TRBV10-1 to TRBJ2-1, with TRBD2 matching over 8 bases. The CDR3 sequence is 15 residues long. V lost 8 bases and J lost 0; bases outside the gene matches: 6. Germline CDR1 is WNHNN and CDR2 is SYGVQD (reference sequence). The DNA for the CDR3 is TGCGCCAGCGCGCGGGGGGCGAGCTCCTACAATGAGCAGTTCTTC. It yields the protein CASARGASSYNEQFF.

The table lists this clonotype with a few counts. CDR3 nucleotides: TGCAGTGCTAGAGGCGGGGGCGCGACAGATACGCAGTATTTT. The encoded protein is CSARGGGATDTQYF. The chain has TRBV20-1 and TRBJ2-3; D perhaps matches TRBD2 (7 bases). V was clipped by 1 base and J by 3 bases, with 11 bases between them. Per germline, CDR1 DFQATT and CDR2 SNEGSKA (reference sequence). There are 14 residues in the CDR3.

This clonotype turned up a few times. DNA for the CDR3: TGTGCCAGCAGCGCTACAGGTAGTCAGGGCTACCAAGAGACCCAGTACTTC. It codes for CASSATGSQGYQETQYF. The rearrangement joins TRBV11-3 to TRBJ2-5; a weak D match, TRBD1 (5 bases). Germline CDR1 SGHNT, CDR2 YENEEA. Trimming removed 5 bases at V and 0 bases at J, with 19 bases between. The CDR3 covers 17 residues.

This clonotype occurred a few times. The gene calls are TRBV10-3 and TRBJ2-1, with 11 bases fitting TRBD2. This CDR3 is built from 15 residues. The germline CDR1 and CDR2 sequences are ENHRY and SYGVKD. The J segment lost 6 bases and the V segment lost 7 bases, leaving 8 bases of the junction unmatched. The CDR3 sequence is CAIKDSGGAGNEQFF. Written as DNA, the CDR3 is TGTGCCATCAAAGATAGCGGGGGGGCTGGCAATGAGCAGTTCTTC.

This clonotype was detected ten times or more. The chain joins TRBV20-1 to TRBJ2-2, with 10 bases identical to TRBD1. This CDR3 has 13 residues. J gave up 7 bases and V 5 bases, and 4 bases lay outside the gene matches. Germline CDR1 and CDR2: DFQATT and SNEGSKA (reference sequence). CDR3 nucleotide sequence: TGCAGTGCTCGGGACAGGGGTTACGGGGAGCTGTTTTTT. Its translation is CSARDRGYGELFF.

The chain links TRBV27 to TRBJ2-1; D perhaps matches TRBD2 (6 bases). V lost 8 bases to trimming and J lost 7 bases, with 9 bases between them. Germline V lookup: CDR1 MNHEY, CDR2 SMNVEV (reference sequence). This CDR3 has 11 amino acids. The CDR3 loop is CASGGGNEQFF. CDR3 DNA: TGTGCCAGCGGGGGAGGTAATGAGCAGTTCTTC.

At least ten counts were recorded for this clonotype. J is TRBJ2-5 and V is TRBV2, with unresolved D. This CDR3 comprises 13 residues. V was cut by 4 bases and J by 1 base, with 7 bases left in between. Germline CDR1 SNHLY, CDR2 FYNNEI. CDR3 sequence: CASSVDGQETQYF. In nucleotides, the CDR3 is TGTGCCAGCAGTGTTGACGGCCAAGAGACCCAGTACTTC.

In its sample, this clonotype was seen a few times. The chain employs TRBV7-2 and TRBJ1-1; D is ambiguous. V lost 2 bases, J lost 8 bases, and 15 bases lay in between. Germline V CDR1 and CDR2: SGHTA, FQGNSA. The CDR3 runs to 14 residues. In nucleotides, the CDR3 is TGTGCCAGCAGCTTAACGTCCCCGTGGGCAGAAGCTTTCTTT. Amino acids: CASSLTSPWAEAFF.

At least ten counts were recorded for this clonotype. The gene calls are TRBV7-2 and TRBJ2-1; D is perhaps TRBD2 (5 bases). The CDR3 has 14 amino acids. V was trimmed by 1 base and J by 7 bases, leaving 11 bases between them. From germline, CDR1 is SGHTA and CDR2 FQGNSA. The chain's CDR3 is CASSLEASPNEQFF. Written as DNA, the CDR3 is TGTGCCAGCAGCTTAGAAGCTAGCCCAAATGAGCAGTTCTTC. The complete variable domain, with remaining parts taken from reference TRBV7-2 and TRBJ2-1, reads GAGVSQSPSNKVTEKGKDVELRCDPISGHTALYWYRQSLGQGLEFLIYFQGNSAPDKSGLPSDRFSAERTGGSVSTLTIQRTQQEDSAVYLCASSLEASPNEQFFGPGTRLTVL.